The 21 T cell receptor beta chains in this list originate from one sample, sequenced in a study of glioma-infiltrating T cells after dendritic cell vaccination. The time point here: after dendritic cell vaccination, including at tumor progression/relapse. Only in-frame clones appear in the TCRdb table, and some are missing; sequencing was by immunoSEQ multiplex PCR. The table lists approximately 99,000 clones, 65% to 85% of them singletons. Sequencing used blood, obtained after dendritic cell vaccination. These receptors were taken from a human donor with glioblastoma.

This clone was picked up a small number of times. V and J are TRBV27 and TRBJ1-3; 9 bases are a match to TRBD1. The CDR3 is 15 residues long. The V gene's germline CDR1 is MNHEY and CDR2 SMNVEV (reference sequence). Unmatched junction bases numbered 7, after V lost 2 bases and J lost 8 bases. CDR3 amino acids: CASSLKGQGFDTIYF. Written as DNA, the CDR3 is TGTGCCAGCAGTTTAAAGGGACAGGGTTTTGACACCATATATTTT.

The chain uses TRBV6-5 and TRBJ2-7; D remains unclear. The CDR3 has 14 amino acids. Germline V CDR1 and CDR2: MNHEY, SVGAGI. V gave up 3 bases and J gave up 3 bases, with 12 bases separating them. In DNA, the CDR3 is TGTGCCAGCAGTTATACATATTCAAGCTACGAGCAGTACTTC. Translation: CASSYTYSSYEQYF.

This chain links TRBV19 with TRBJ2-3, with TRBD1 matching 7 bases. Trimming cost V 4 bases and J 1 base; bases outside gene matches: 2. The germline V gene encodes CDR1 LNHDA and CDR2 SQIVND (reference sequence). The CDR3 loop spans 14 amino acids. CDR3 region: CASSTGQGTDTQYF. The DNA for the CDR3 is TGTGCCAGTAGTACTGGACAGGGCACAGATACGCAGTATTTT.

J is TRBJ1-2 and V is TRBV19; 7 nucleotides line up with TRBD1. This CDR3 region has 14 residues. Germline-derived CDR1 and CDR2 are LNHDA and SQIVND (reference sequence). V was pared by 4 bases and J by 1 base, with 3 bases of the junction left unmatched. CDR3 in amino acids: CASSRGQFNYGYTF. The CDR3 nucleotides read TGTGCCAGTAGTAGGGGACAGTTTAACTATGGCTACACCTTC.

The rearrangement links TRBV18 to TRBJ2-3; 7 bases agree with TRBD1. V shed 1 base and J 7 bases; nucleotides not matched to a gene: 20. Germline V lookup: CDR1 KGHSH, CDR2 LQKENI. The CDR3 runs to 19 residues. CDR3 sequence (DNA): TGTGCCAGCTCACCACTTAAACCCGGGACAGCGTATTCCCCGAATACGCAGTATTTT. This encodes CASSPLKPGTAYSPNTQYF.

Here the CDR3 reads CASSLTGERGYTF. The CDR3 nucleotides are TGCGCCAGCAGCCTGACAGGGGAACGAGGCTACACCTTC. The V call is TRBV5-1, the J call TRBJ1-2; 8 nucleotides align to TRBD1. Trimming removed 4 bases from V and 8 bases from J; junction bases left unmatched: 7. The CDR3 totals 13 residues. The V gene's germline CDR1 is SGHRS and CDR2 YFSETQ.

This clone was counted between two and nine times. The chain employs TRBV5-1 and TRBJ1-5; D is ambiguous. This CDR3 comprises 14 residues. Germline loops: CDR1 SGHRS, CDR2 YFSETQ. Deletions cut 0 bases from V and 2 bases from J, with 6 bases between. CDR3: CASSLGGGNQPQHF. CDR3 DNA sequence: TGCGCCAGCAGCTTGGGCGGGGGCAATCAGCCCCAGCATTTT.

The rearrangement links TRBV7-8 to TRBJ2-5; TRBD2 agrees at 9 bases. Trimming cost V 2 bases and J 5 bases; bases outside gene matches: 9. The CDR3 has 16 amino acids. The germline CDR1 and CDR2 sequences are SGHVS and FQNEAQ. The CDR3 spells CASSLFPSGAWETQYF. The CDR3 nucleotides are TGTGCCAGCAGCTTATTCCCTAGCGGGGCTTGGGAGACCCAGTACTTC.

This clone came up a few times. This sequence joins TRBV6-1 and TRBJ2-7; 12 bases align to TRBD2. Trimming took 6 bases from V and 4 from J; bases not matched to a gene: 4. Germline CDR1 MNHNS, CDR2 SASEGT. The CDR3 totals 14 residues. CDR3 coding DNA: TGTGCCAGCAGGTCGACTAGCGGGAGATACGAGCAGTACTTC. Protein sequence: CASRSTSGRYEQYF.

The CDR3 DNA reads as TGTGCCACCAGCAGGGAGGTCGCGGCCCAGCATTTT. Translating gives CATSREVAAQHF. This chain joins TRBV15 and TRBJ1-5, with D uncertain. CDR3 size: 12 residues. Germline values: CDR1 LNHNV, CDR2 YYDKDF (reference sequence). V was clipped by 3 bases and J by 11 bases, with 11 bases between them.

The V call is TRBV18, the J call TRBJ1-2, with D perhaps matching TRBD1 (6 bases). Looked up from germline, CDR1 is KGHSH and CDR2 is LQKENI. The CDR3 is 14 residues long. Trimming cost V 1 base and J 1 base, with 7 bases left between them. The DNA of the CDR3 is TGTGCCAGCTCACCACTGGACAGTAACTATGGCTACACCTTC. Translated: CASSPLDSNYGYTF.

This clone was counted only a few times. The V call is TRBV5-4, the J call TRBJ2-3, with a possible D match to TRBD2 (6 bases). CDR1 is SGHNT, CDR2 YYREEE, per germline (reference sequence). Trimming pared 2 bases from V and 0 bases from J, leaving 25 bases between. The CDR3 has 20 amino acids. The CDR3 sequence is CASSLIIPGLLKASTDTQYF. CDR3 in DNA: TGTGCCAGCAGCTTAATTATTCCGGGACTTCTTAAGGCAAGCACAGATACGCAGTATTTT.

The chain combines TRBV7-9 with TRBJ2-1, with 8 bases lining up with TRBD1. V was pared by 3 bases and J by 6 bases, with 1 base of the junction left unmatched. The CDR3 contains 13 residues. Germline CDR1 SEHNR, CDR2 FQNEAQ (reference sequence). CDR3 sequence (DNA): TGTGCCAGCAGCTTTACAGGGGGCAATGAGCAGTTCTTC. Its protein product is CASSFTGGNEQFF.

The CDR3 here is CASSRAPGGEQYF. CDR3 sequence (DNA): TGCGCCAGCAGCCGTGCTCCGGGTGGCGAGCAGTACTTC. This chain uses TRBV5-1 with TRBJ2-7; the D is unclear. The ends were cut back, 4 bases at V and 6 bases at J, with 14 bases in the middle. Germline V gene data show CDR1 as SGHRS and CDR2 as YFSETQ. CDR3 size: 13 residues.

This clone was seen a handful of times. The chain links TRBV7-9 to TRBJ1-1; D remains unclear. Germline V CDR1 and CDR2: SEHNR, FQNEAQ (reference sequence). CDR3 size: 12 residues. Trimming pared 5 bases from V and 3 bases from J, leaving 7 bases between. Here the CDR3 reads CASSPDYTEAFF. As DNA, the CDR3 is TGTGCCAGCAGCCCCGACTACACTGAAGCTTTCTTT.

The rearrangement joins TRBV7-3 to TRBJ2-3, with TRBD2 as a possible D gene (5 bases). This CDR3 is 14 amino acids long. CDR1 is SGHTA and CDR2 is FQGTGA in the germline V gene. V was clipped by 2 bases and J by 2 bases, with 8 bases between them. The CDR3 reads CASSLRGSTDTQYF. CDR3 coding DNA: TGTGCCAGCAGCTTACGAGGGTCCACAGATACGCAGTATTTT.

V and J are TRBV6-1 and TRBJ1-2; 8 positions agree with TRBD1. The germline V gene encodes CDR1 MNHNS and CDR2 SASEGT. The length of the CDR3 is 13 residues. CDR3 residues: CAHIAGQGGGYTF. The CDR3 nucleotides are TGTGCACACATCGCCGGACAGGGCGGCGGCTACACCTTC.

The J gene is TRBJ1-2, the V gene TRBV19; TRBD1 matches 8 bases. CDR1 and CDR2 (germline): LNHDA, SQIVND (reference sequence). This CDR3 has 13 residues. Trimming took 3 bases from V and 7 from J; bases not matched to a gene: 4. The chain's CDR3 is CASSIQGASGYTF. For the CDR3, the DNA is TGTGCCAGTAGTATCCAGGGGGCCTCTGGCTACACCTTC.

The genes are TRBV19 and TRBJ2-1; a possible D gene is TRBD1 (5 bases). This CDR3 is 15 amino acids long. V dropped 7 bases and J dropped 5 bases, with 18 bases sitting between them. Germline V gene lookup returns CDR1 LNHDA and CDR2 SQIVND (reference sequence). The CDR3 loop is CASTPAGLANNEQFF. CDR3 coding DNA: TGTGCCAGTACCCCCGCAGGGTTGGCAAACAATGAGCAGTTCTTC.

A few counts support this clone. This sequence joins TRBV5-8 and TRBJ1-4, with D possibly being TRBD1 (5 bases). CDR3 length: 11 residues. V lost 4 bases, J lost 11 bases, and 9 bases lay in between. Germline V gene sequence: CDR1 SGHTS, CDR2 YDEGEE. CDR3 nucleotide sequence: TGTGCCAGCAGCCTGCGGGGGAAACTGTTTTTT. The encoded protein is CASSLRGKLFF.

V usage is TRBV5-1 and J usage is TRBJ1-1; 10 bases line up with TRBD1. V lost 0 bases to trimming and J lost 6 bases; unmatched junction nucleotides: 14. CDR1 and CDR2 (germline): SGHRS, YFSETQ. The CDR3 consists of 18 residues. CDR3 in amino acids: CASSLVPLRQGAKSEAFF. The DNA for the CDR3 is TGCGCCAGCAGCTTGGTACCCCTCAGACAGGGGGCAAAGTCTGAAGCTTTCTTT.